Sequencing of this T cell receptor beta chain was carried out in a study of blood T cell repertoires in COVID-19. Study overall: Sources were T cells, B-cell-depleted T cells, or PBMCs; the material itself was cDNA or gDNA.

How the authors handled the data: Reference gene primer amplification gave nucleated cell count estimates. This table comes from immunoSEQ multiplex PCR, and its TCRdb copy is limited to in-frame clones, with some not included. The V and J calls and clone size come from that table; D and trimming were worked out from the DNA. This table has roughly 230,000 clones, under 90% appearing once. The CDR3 covers 14 residues. Germline lookup yields CDR1 SGHKS and CDR2 YYEKEE (reference sequence). Trimming took 4 bases from V and 4 from J, leaving 15 bases between them. Patients in Seattle were enrolled during active infection, then followed longitudinally.

The V and J genes are TRBV5-5 and TRBJ2-7, with D perhaps TRBD2 (5 bases). The sequenced material came from peripheral blood. The source is a woman aged 80 or older with COVID-19, enrolled during active disease. CDR3 protein: CASSLGWGAYEQYV. CDR3 coding DNA: TGTGCCAGCAGCCTGGGGTGGGGAGCGTACGAGCAGTACGTC.